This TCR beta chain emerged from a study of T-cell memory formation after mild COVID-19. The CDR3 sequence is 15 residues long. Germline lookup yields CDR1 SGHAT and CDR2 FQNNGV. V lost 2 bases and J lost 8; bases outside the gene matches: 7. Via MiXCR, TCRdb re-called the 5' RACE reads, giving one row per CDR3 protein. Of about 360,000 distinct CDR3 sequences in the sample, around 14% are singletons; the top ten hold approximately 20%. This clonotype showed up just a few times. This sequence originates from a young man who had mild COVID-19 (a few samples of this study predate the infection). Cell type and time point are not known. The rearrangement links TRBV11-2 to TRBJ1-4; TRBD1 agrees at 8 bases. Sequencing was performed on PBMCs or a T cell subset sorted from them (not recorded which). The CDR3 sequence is CASSLPQGVDEKLFF. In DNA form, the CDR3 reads TGTGCCAGCAGCTTACCACAGGGGGTTGACGAAAAACTGTTTTTT.